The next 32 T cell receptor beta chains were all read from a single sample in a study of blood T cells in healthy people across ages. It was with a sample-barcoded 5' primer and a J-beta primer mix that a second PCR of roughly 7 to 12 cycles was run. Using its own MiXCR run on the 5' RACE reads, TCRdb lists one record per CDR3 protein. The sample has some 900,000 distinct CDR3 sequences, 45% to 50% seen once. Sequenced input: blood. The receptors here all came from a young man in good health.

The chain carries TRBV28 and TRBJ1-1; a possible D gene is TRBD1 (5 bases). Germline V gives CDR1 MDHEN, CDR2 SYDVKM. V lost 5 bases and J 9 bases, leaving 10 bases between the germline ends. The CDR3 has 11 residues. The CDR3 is CASSLREKAFF. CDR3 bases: TGTGCCAGCAGTCTCAGGGAAAAAGCTTTCTTT.

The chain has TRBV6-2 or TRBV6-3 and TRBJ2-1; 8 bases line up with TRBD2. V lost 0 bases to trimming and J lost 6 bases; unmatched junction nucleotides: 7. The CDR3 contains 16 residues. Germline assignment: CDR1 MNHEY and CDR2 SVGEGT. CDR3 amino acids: CASSYSYGLAINEQFF. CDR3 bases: TGTGCCAGCAGTTACTCGTACGGACTAGCCATCAATGAGCAGTTCTTC.

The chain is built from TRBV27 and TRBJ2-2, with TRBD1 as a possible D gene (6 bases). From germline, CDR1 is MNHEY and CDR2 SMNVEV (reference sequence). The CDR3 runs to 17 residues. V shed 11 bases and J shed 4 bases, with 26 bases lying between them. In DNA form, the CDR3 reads TGTGCCTCACTCCCGGGGACAAGAAAAGGAGGCACCGGGGAGCTGTTTTTT. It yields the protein CASLPGTRKGGTGELFF.

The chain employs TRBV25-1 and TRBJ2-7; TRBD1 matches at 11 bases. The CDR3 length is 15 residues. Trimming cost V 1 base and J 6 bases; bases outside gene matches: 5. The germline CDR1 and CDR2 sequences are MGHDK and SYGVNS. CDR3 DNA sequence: TGTGCCAGCAGTGAATCTAGGACAGGGGGCCCCGAGCAGTACTTC. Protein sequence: CASSESRTGGPEQYF.

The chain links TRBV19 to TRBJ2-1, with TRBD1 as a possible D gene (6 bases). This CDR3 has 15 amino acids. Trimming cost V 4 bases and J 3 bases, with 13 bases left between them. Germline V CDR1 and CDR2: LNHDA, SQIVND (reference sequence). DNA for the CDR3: TGTGCCAGTAGTACCAGGGGAATCGGCTACAATGAGCAGTTCTTC. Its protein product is CASSTRGIGYNEQFF.

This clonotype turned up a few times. The CDR3 nucleotides read TGCGCCAGCAGCCAAGATCCCACTAGCGGGGGGGCCTATGAGCAGTTCTTC. Translating it yields CASSQDPTSGGAYEQFF. V is TRBV4-3 and J is TRBJ2-1; 13 bases align to TRBD2. There are 17 residues in the CDR3. Germline CDR1 reads LGHNA; CDR2 reads YSLEER. J lost 8 bases, V lost 0 bases, and 7 bases had no gene match.

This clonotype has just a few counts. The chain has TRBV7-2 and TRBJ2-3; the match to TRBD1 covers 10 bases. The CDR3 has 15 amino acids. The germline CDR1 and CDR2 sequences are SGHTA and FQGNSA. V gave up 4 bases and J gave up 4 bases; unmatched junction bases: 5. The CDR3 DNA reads TGTGCCAGCAGCTCGACAGGGGGCTGGGCAGATACGCAGTATTTT. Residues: CASSSTGGWADTQYF.

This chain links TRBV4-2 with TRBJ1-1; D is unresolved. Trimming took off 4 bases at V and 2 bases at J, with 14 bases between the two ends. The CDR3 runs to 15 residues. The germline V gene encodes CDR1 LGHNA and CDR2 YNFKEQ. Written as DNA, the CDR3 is TGTGCCAGCAGCCGACTACCGGGTCCCAACACTGAAGCTTTCTTT. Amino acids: CASSRLPGPNTEAFF.

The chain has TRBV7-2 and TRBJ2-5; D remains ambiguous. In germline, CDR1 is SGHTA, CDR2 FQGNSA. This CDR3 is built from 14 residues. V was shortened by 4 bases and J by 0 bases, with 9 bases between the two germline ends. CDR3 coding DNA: TGTGCCAGCAGCTCCGACGGGTACCAAGAGACCCAGTACTTC. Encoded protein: CASSSDGYQETQYF.

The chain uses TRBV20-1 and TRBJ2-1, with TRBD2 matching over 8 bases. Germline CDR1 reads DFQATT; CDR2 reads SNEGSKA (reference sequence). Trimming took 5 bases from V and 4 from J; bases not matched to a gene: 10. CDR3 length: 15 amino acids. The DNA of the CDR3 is TGCAGTGCTCGGAAACCGGGACTAGGATACAATGAGCAGTTCTTC. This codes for CSARKPGLGYNEQFF.

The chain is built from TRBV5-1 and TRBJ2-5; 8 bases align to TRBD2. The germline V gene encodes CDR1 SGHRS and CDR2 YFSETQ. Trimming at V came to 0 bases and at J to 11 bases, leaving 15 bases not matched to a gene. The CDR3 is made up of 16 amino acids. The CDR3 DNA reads TGCGCCAGCAGCTTGGGCGGGGGGCCGACCTCCTACAAGCAGTACTTC. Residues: CASSLGGGPTSYKQYF. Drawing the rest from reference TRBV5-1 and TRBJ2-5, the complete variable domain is KAGVTQTPRYLIKTRGQQVTLSCSPISGHRSVSWYQQTPGQGLQFLFEYFSETQRNKGNFPGRFSGRQFSNSRSEMNVSTLELGDSALYLCASSLGGGPTSYKQYFGPGTRLLVL.

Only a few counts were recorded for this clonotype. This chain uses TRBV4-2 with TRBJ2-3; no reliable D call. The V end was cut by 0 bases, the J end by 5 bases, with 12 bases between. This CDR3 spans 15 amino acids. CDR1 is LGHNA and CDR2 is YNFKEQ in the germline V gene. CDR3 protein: CASSQDYQSKDTQYF. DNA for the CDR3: TGTGCCAGCAGCCAAGATTACCAAAGTAAAGATACGCAGTATTTT.

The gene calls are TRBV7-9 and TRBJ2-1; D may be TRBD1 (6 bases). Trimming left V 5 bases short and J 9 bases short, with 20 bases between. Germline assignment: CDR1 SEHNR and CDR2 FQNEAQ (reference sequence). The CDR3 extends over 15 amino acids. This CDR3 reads CASSPWGTRASEQFF. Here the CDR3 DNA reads TGTGCCAGCAGCCCCTGGGGGACAAGGGCTTCTGAGCAGTTCTTC.

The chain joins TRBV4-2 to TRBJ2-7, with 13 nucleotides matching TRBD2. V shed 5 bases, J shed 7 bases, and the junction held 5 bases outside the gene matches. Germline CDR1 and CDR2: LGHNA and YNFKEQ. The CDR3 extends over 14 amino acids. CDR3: CASSRLAGGEEQYF. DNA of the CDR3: TGTGCCAGCAGCAGACTAGCGGGGGGAGAAGAGCAGTACTTC.

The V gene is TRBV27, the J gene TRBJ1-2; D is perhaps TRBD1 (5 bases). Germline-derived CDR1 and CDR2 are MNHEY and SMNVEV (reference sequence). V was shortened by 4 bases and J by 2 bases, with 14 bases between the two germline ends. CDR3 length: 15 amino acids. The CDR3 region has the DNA TGTGCCAGCAGTTCGCCGACAGACGGAAACTATGGCTACACCTTC. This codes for CASSSPTDGNYGYTF.

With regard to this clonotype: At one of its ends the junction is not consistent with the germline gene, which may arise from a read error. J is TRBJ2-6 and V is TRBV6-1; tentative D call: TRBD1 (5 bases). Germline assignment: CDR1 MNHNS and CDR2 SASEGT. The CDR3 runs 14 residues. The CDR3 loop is CASSDNSGADVPTF. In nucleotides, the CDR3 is TGTGCCAGCAGTGACAACTCTGGGGCCGACGTCCCGACTTTC.

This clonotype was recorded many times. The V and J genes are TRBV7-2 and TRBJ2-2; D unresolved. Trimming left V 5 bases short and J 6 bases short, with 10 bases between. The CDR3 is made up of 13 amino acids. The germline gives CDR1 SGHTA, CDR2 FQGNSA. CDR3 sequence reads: CASSPYAAGELFF. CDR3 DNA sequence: TGTGCCAGCAGCCCGTACGCTGCCGGGGAGCTGTTTTTT. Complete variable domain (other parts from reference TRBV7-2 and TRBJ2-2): GAGVSQSPSNKVTEKGKDVELRCDPISGHTALYWYRQSLGQGLEFLIYFQGNSAPDKSGLPSDRFSAERTGGSVSTLTIQRTQQEDSAVYLCASSPYAAGELFFGEGSRLTVL.

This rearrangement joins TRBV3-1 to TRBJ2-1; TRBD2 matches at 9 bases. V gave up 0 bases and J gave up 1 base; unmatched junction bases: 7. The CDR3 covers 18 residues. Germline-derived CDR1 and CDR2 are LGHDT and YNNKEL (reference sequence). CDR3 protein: CASSQDLSGGMSYNEQFF. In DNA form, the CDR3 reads TGTGCCAGCAGCCAAGATCTAAGCGGGGGGATGTCCTACAATGAGCAGTTCTTC.

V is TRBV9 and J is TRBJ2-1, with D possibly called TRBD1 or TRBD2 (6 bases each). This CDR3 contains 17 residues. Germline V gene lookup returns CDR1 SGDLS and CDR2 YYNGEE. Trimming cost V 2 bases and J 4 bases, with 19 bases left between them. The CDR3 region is CASSVGLGGPPYNEQFF. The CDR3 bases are TGTGCCAGCAGCGTGGGCCTCGGGGGCCCCCCTTACAATGAGCAGTTCTTC.

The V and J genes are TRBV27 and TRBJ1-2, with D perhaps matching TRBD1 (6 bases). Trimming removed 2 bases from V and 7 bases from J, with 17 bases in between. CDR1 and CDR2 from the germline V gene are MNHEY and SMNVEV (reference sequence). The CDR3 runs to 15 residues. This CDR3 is CASSLRSQGSGGYTF. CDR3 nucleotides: TGTGCCAGCAGTTTAAGAAGCCAGGGGAGCGGTGGCTACACCTTC.

The CDR3 region is CAATGGNSYNEQFF. CDR3 DNA sequence: TGTGCCGCAACCGGGGGGAACTCCTACAATGAGCAGTTCTTC. The chain couples TRBV10-3 to TRBJ2-1; 7 bases map to TRBD2. Germline V gene data show CDR1 as ENHRY and CDR2 as SYGVKD. The CDR3 consists of 14 residues. J was trimmed by 0 bases and V by 11 bases; bases with no gene match: 7.

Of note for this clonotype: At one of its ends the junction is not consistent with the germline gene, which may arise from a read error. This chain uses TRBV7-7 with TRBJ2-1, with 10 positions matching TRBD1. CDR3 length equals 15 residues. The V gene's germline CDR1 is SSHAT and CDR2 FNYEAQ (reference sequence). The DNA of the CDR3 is TGTGCTAGCAGTAAAGGGACAGGGGCCGTCAATGAGCAGTTCTTC. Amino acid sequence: CASSKGTGAVNEQFF.

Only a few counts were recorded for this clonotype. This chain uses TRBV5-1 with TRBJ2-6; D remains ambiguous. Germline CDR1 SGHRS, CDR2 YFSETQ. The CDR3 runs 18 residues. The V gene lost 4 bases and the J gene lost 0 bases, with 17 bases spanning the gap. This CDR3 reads CASSPPNGRISGANVLTF. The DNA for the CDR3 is TGCGCCAGCAGCCCGCCGAACGGACGTATCTCTGGGGCCAACGTCCTGACTTTC. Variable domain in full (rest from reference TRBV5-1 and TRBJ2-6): KAGVTQTPRYLIKTRGQQVTLSCSPISGHRSVSWYQQTPGQGLQFLFEYFSETQRNKGNFPGRFSGRQFSNSRSEMNVSTLELGDSALYLCASSPPNGRISGANVLTFGAGSRLTVL.

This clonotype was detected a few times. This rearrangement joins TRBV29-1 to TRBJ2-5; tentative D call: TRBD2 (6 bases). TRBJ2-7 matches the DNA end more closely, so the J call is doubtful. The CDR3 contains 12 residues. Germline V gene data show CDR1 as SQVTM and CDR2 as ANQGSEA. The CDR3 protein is CSVEVEGPEQYF. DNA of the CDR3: TGCAGCGTTGAAGTGGAGGGACCCGAGCAGTACTTC.

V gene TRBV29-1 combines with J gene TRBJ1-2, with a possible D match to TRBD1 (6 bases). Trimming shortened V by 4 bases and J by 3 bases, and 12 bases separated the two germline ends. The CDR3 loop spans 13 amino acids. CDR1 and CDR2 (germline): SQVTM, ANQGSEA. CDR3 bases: TGCAGCGTTGGGGACACTGCTTACTATGGCTACACCTTC. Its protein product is CSVGDTAYYGYTF. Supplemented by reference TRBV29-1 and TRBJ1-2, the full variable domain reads SAVISQKPSRDICQRGTSLTIQCQVDSQVTMMFWYRQQPGQSLTLIATANQGSEATYESGFVIDKFPISRPNLTFSTLTVSNMSPEDSSIYLCSVGDTAYYGYTFGSGTRLTVV.

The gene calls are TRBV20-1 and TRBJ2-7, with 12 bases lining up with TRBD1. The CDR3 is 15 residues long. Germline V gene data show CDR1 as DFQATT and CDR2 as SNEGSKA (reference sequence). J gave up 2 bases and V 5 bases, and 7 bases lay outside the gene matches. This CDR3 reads CSAPGTGGKAYEQYF. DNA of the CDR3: TGCAGTGCTCCCGGGACAGGGGGCAAGGCCTACGAGCAGTACTTC.

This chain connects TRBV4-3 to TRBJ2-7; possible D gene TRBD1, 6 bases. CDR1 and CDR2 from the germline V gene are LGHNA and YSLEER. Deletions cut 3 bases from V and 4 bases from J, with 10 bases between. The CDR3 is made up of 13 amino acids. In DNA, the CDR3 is TGCGCCAGCAGCCAGCTAGGGACATACGAGCAGTACTTC. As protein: CASSQLGTYEQYF.

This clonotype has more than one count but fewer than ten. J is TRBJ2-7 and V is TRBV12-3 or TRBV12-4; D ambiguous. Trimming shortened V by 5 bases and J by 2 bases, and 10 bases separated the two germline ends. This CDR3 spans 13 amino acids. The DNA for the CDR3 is TGTGCCAGCAGTGGAGACGTGACCTACGAGCAGTACTTC. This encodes CASSGDVTYEQYF.

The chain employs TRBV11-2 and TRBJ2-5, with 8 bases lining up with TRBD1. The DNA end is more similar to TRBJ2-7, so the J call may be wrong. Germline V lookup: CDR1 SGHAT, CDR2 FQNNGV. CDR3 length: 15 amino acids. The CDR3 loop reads CASSLVTGATSEQYF. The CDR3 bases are TGTGCCAGCAGCTTAGTGACAGGGGCAACCTCCGAGCAGTACTTC.

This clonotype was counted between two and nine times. The chain's CDR3 is CASSPLLAGRGNEQFF. CDR3 DNA: TGTGCCAGCTCACCCCTACTAGCGGGGCGGGGGAATGAGCAGTTCTTC. The rearrangement links TRBV18 to TRBJ2-1, with 10 bases fitting TRBD2. The trim removed 3 bases at V and 7 bases at J, leaving 9 bases unmatched. Germline V gene data show CDR1 as KGHSH and CDR2 as LQKENI. CDR3 size: 16 residues.

CDR3 protein: CAWSRDRDYNEQYF. The DNA for the CDR3 is TGTGCCTGGTCCCGGGACAGGGACTACAATGAGCAGTACTTC. The chain links TRBV30 to TRBJ2-5; 9 nucleotides line up with TRBD1. CDR3 size: 14 residues. The germline CDR1 and CDR2 sequences are GTSNPN and SVGIG (reference sequence). Trimming at V came to 5 bases and at J to 11 bases, leaving 15 bases not matched to a gene.

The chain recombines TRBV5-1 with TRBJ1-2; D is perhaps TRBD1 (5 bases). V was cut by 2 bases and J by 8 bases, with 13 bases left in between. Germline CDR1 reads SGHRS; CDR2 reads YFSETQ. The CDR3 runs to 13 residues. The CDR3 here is CASSFIDRDGYTF. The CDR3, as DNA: TGCGCCAGCAGCTTCATCGACCGGGACGGCTACACCTTC. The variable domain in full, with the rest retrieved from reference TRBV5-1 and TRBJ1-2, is KAGVTQTPRYLIKTRGQQVTLSCSPISGHRSVSWYQQTPGQGLQFLFEYFSETQRNKGNFPGRFSGRQFSNSRSEMNVSTLELGDSALYLCASSFIDRDGYTFGSGTRLTVV.